One TCR beta chain is described in this entry. The junction shows a germline mismatch at one end, possibly a read error. The record originates from a study of tumor and adjacent non-tumor tissue in lung cancer. A modified ARM-PCR protocol with three rounds of nested PCR amplified TCRbeta. TCRdb passed the multiplex PCR reads through MiXCR, listing each CDR3 protein once. The data hold some 120,000 distinct CDR3 sequences, with 66% observed a single time. This sample's RNA came from whole unsorted tissue. CDR1 is DFQATT and CDR2 is SNEGSKA in the germline V gene (reference sequence). The length of the CDR3 is 13 residues.

The sample comprised lung tumor tissue. V is TRBV20-1 and J is TRBJ2-3, with 7 positions matching TRBD2. The source of this sequence is a man aged 30 to 45 with non-small cell lung cancer. CDR3: CSVPSGGKDTQFF. CDR3 in DNA: TGCAGTGTCCCATCGGGGGGTAAGGATACGCAGTTTTTT.